Listed here are 4 T cell receptor beta chains from one sample, sequenced in a study of T-cell reconstitution after alpha-beta-depleted transplantation in children. Researchers prepared the TCRbeta library using unique molecular identifiers, the study reports. From the PCR reads, TCRdb called clonotypes with MiXCR, one entry per CDR3 protein. The data hold some 550,000 distinct CDR3 sequences, with under 25% observed a single time. Sequenced material: PBMCs, mostly from graft donor cells, taken 360 days after TCRalphabeta/CD19-depleted stem cell transplant. The origin of the receptors is a boy in the first two years of life who had a stem cell transplant for acute myeloid leukemia, so the T cells may come from the graft donor.

This sequence joins TRBV25-1 and TRBJ2-7; 7 bases match TRBD2. Germline V gene sequence: CDR1 MGHDK, CDR2 SYGVNS. Losses at the gene ends were 3 bases for V and 5 bases for J; bases not matched to a gene: 4. The CDR3 has 13 residues. CDR3 DNA: TGTGCCAGCAGTGAGCCTAGCGGTAACGAGCAGTACGTC. Translating gives CASSEPSGNEQYV.

The V and J genes are TRBV25-1 and TRBJ2-2; D ambiguous. V was shortened by 5 bases and J by 4 bases, with 8 bases between the two germline ends. Germline V gene lookup returns CDR1 MGHDK and CDR2 SYGVNS. The CDR3 spans 13 residues. In DNA form, the CDR3 reads TGTGCCAGCAGTCCGATCGGCACCGGGGAGCTGTTTTTT. The encoded protein is CASSPIGTGELFF.

A few counts support this clonotype. This sequence joins TRBV7-8 and TRBJ2-2; a possible D gene is TRBD2 (6 bases). Trimming removed 6 bases from V and 0 bases from J, with 17 bases in between. This CDR3 has 17 residues. CDR1 and CDR2 (germline): SGHVS, FQNEAQ. CDR3 nucleotide sequence: TGTGCCAGCAGTTTGTCCCCGGGACTTGCGAACACCGGGGAGCTGTTTTTT. This gives the protein CASSLSPGLANTGELFF.

A few counts support this clonotype. The chain carries TRBV12-3 or TRBV12-4 and TRBJ1-5; a weak D match, TRBD1 (5 bases). The length of the CDR3 is 15 residues. Trimming shortened V by 4 bases and J by 0 bases, and 10 bases separated the two germline ends. CDR3 sequence (DNA): TGTGCCAGCAGTTGGGGGGGGTCTAGCAATCAGCCCCAGCATTTT. Amino acids: CASSWGGSSNQPQHF.